This T cell receptor beta chain was captured in a study of T cell responses to AZD1222 COVID-19 vaccine. Overall study context: Pooling of second doses given at about 4 or about 12 weeks was done. General observations from the study: Nearly half of the spike-specific TCRs reportedly recognize variant regions that carry no mutations. Donors in the cohort were predominantly white British and more often female, and clonal diversity was possibly underestimated.

Clones were sequenced by immunoSEQ multiplex PCR, and TCRdb holds only the in-frame ones, with some missing. The sample includes about 150,000 clones, roughly nine tenths seen only once; the top ten take approximately 2.1%. CDR1 is SEHNR and CDR2 is FQNEAQ in the germline V gene (reference sequence). The ends were cut back, 1 base at V and 4 bases at J, with 10 bases in the middle. This CDR3 comprises 14 residues. In the case of this clone: Its antigen remains unidentified.

The chain carries TRBV7-9 and TRBJ1-1; D ambiguous. This receptor was identified in an adult in good health. The source was peripheral blood, collected on day 0 of AZD1222 vaccination. The CDR3: CASSLGRAGTEAFF. Written as DNA, the CDR3 is TGTGCCAGCAGCTTAGGGAGGGCTGGCACTGAAGCTTTCTTT.